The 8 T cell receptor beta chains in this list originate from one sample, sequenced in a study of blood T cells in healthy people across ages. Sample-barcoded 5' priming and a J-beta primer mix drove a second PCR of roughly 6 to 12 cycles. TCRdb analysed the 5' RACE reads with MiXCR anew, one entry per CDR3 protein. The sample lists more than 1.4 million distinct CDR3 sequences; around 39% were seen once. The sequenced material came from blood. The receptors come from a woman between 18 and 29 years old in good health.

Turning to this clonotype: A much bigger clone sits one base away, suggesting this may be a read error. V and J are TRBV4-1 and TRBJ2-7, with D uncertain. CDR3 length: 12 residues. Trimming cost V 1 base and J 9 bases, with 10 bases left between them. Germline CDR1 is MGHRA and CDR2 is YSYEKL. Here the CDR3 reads CASSQVMDVQYF. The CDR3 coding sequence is TGCGCCAGCAGCCAAGTTATGGACGTGCAGTACTTC.

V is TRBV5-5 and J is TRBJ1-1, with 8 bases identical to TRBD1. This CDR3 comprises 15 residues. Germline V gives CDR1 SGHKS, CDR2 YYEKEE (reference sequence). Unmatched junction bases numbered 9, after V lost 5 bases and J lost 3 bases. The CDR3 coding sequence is TGTGCCAGCAGTTACCTTCAGGGGGCGGACACTGAAGCTTTCTTT. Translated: CASSYLQGADTEAFF.

CDR3: CASSPISETQYF. CDR3 sequence (DNA): TGTGCCAGCAGCCCCATATCGGAGACCCAGTACTTC. This sequence joins TRBV3-1 and TRBJ2-5, with no clear D. The germline V gene has CDR1 LGHDT and CDR2 YNNKEL (reference sequence). Trimming removed 4 bases at V and 5 bases at J, with 8 bases between. The CDR3 is 12 amino acids.

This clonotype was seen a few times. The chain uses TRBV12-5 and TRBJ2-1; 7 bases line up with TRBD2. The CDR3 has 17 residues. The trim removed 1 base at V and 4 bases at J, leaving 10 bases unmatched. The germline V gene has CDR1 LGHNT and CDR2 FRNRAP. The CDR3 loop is CASGLAGGRMGYNEQFF. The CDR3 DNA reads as TGTGCTAGTGGTTTGGCCGGGGGGAGGATGGGGTACAATGAGCAGTTCTTC.

The CDR3 loop is CASSEFAAGGNYEQYF. The CDR3 nucleotides are TGTGCCAGCAGTGAGTTCGCGGCAGGGGGTAACTACGAGCAGTACTTC. The chain combines TRBV2 with TRBJ2-7; 7 bases are shared with TRBD1. The germline gives CDR1 SNHLY, CDR2 FYNNEI. The CDR3 sequence is 16 residues long. V lost 3 bases and J lost 3; bases outside the gene matches: 11.

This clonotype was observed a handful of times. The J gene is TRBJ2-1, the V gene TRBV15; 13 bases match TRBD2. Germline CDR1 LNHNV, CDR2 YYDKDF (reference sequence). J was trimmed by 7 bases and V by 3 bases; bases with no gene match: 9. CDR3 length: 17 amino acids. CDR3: CATSSGGLAGVLNEQFF. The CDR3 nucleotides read TGTGCCACCAGCAGCGGCGGACTAGCGGGAGTCTTGAATGAGCAGTTCTTC.

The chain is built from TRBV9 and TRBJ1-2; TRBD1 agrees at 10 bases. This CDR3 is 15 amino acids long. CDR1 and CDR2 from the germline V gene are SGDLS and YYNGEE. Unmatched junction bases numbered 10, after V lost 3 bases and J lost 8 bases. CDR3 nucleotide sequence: TGTGCCAGCAGCGCTGGGGGACAGGGGCTCGAGGGCTACACCTTC. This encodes CASSAGGQGLEGYTF.

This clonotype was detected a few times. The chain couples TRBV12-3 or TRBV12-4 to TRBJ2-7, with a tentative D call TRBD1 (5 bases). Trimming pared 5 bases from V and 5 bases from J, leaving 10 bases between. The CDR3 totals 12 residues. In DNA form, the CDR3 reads TGTGCCAGCAGTCCGGAAGGGGACGAGCAGTACTTC. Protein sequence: CASSPEGDEQYF.